This T cell receptor beta chain came from a study of human T cells and chemical hapten exposure. Findings and caveats of the study: Unchanged with DPC sensitization were TCRs above 1 in 1000 frequency.

One entry per CDR3 protein, called by TCRdb with MiXCR from the RACE reads. The top ten hold around 14% of the sample, which has about 46,000 distinct CDR3 sequences, about 9% seen once. This clonotype showed up just a few times. Its antigen is unknown. The sample's time point: pre-sensitization, week 0. The sample's treatment: therapeutic diphenylcyclopropenone sensitization with weekly scalp DPC. Extraction yielded total RNA from whole blood (unfractionated). The starting material was whole blood, obtained in connection with sensitization to the hapten diphenylcyclopropenone (DPC). The source is a woman between 40 and 50 years old with alopecia areata. Some clones in this sample may be carry-over from other donors' samples.

The CDR3 DNA sequence: TGCGCCAGCAGCCGCCTACCGGGACTCGCGGTTAAAGAGACCCAGTACTTC. Translated, it gives CASSRLPGLAVKETQYF. The rearrangement uses TRBV4-1 and TRBJ2-5; perhaps TRBD2 as D (6 bases). The CDR3 extends over 17 amino acids. Between the trimmed V and J ends, which lost 4 bases and 3 bases, there was a span of 21 bases. Germline assignment: CDR1 MGHRA and CDR2 YSYEKL.